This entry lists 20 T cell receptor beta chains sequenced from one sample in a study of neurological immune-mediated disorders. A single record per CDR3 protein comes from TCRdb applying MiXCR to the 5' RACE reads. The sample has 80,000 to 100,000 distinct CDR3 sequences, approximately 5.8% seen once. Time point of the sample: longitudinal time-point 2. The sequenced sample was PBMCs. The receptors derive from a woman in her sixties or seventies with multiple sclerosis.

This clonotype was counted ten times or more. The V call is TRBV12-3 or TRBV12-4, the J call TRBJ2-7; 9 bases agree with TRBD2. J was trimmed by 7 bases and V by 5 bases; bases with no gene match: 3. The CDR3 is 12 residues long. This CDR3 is CASSQTSGEQYF. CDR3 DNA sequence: TGTGCCAGCAGTCAGACTAGCGGTGAGCAGTACTTC.

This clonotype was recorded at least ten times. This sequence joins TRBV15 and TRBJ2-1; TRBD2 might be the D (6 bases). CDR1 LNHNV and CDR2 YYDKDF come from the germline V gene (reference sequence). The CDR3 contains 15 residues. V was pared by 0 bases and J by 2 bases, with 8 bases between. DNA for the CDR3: TGTGCCACCAGCAGAGAGCGGGGAGCCTACAATGAGCAGTTCTTC. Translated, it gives CATSRERGAYNEQFF.

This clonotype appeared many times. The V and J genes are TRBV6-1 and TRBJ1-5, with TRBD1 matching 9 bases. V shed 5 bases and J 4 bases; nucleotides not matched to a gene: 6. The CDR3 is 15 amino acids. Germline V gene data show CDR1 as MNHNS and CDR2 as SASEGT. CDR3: CASSLDRGLNQPQHF. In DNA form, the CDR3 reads TGTGCCAGCAGTCTTGACAGGGGGTTGAATCAGCCCCAGCATTTT.

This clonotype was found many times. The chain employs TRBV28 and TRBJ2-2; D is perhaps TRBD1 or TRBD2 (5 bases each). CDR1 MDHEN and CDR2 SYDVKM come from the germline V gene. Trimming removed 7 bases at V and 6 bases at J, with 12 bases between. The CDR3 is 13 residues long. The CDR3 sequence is CASTPGGAGELFF. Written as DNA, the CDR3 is TGTGCCAGCACGCCTGGGGGTGCCGGGGAGCTGTTTTTT.

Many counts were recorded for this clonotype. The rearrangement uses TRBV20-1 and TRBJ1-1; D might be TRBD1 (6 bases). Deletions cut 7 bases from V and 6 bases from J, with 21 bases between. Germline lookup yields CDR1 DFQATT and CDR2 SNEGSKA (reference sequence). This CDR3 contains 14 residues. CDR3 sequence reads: CSGSWTAVKSEAFF. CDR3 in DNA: TGCAGTGGTAGTTGGACAGCCGTGAAGTCTGAAGCTTTCTTT.

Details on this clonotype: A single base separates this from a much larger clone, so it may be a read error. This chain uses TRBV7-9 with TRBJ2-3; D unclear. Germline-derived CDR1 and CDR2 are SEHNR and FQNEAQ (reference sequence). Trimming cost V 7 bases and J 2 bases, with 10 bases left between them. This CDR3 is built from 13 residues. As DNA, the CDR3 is TGTGCCAGCACCCCGGCCGTCACAGATACGCAGTATTTT. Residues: CASTPAVTDTQYF. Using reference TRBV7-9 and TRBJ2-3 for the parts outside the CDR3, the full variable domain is DTGVSQNPRHKITKRGQNVTFRCDPISEHNRLYWYRQTLGQGPEFLTYFQNEAQLEKSRLLSDRFSAERPKGSFSTLEIQRTEQGDSAMYLCASTPAVTDTQYFGPGTRLTVL.

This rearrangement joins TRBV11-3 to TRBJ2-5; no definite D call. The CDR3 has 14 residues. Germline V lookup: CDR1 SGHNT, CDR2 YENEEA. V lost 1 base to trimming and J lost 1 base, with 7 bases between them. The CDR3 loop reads CASSLAGIQETQYF. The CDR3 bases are TGTGCCAGCAGCTTAGCCGGTATCCAAGAGACCCAGTACTTC.

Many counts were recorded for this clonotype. DNA of the CDR3: TGTGCCAGCACCCTGGCTAGCGGGGGATCCTACGAGCAGTACTTC. As protein: CASTLASGGSYEQYF. The chain recombines TRBV28 with TRBJ2-7, with 10 bases lining up with TRBD2. The CDR3 has 15 residues. In germline, CDR1 is MDHEN, CDR2 SYDVKM. The V and J ends lost 7 bases and 1 base, in that order; junction bases with no gene match: 7.

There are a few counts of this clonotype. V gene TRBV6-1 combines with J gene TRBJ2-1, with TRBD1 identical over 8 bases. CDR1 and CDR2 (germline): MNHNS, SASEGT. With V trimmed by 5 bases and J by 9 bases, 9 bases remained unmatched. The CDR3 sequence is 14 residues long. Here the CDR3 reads CASSPGQGSSEQFF. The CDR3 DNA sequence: TGTGCCAGCAGTCCAGGACAGGGTTCTAGTGAGCAGTTCTTC.

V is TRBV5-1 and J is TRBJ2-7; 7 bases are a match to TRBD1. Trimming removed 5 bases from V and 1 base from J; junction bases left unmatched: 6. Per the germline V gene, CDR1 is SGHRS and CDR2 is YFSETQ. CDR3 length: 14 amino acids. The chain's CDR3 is CASRRQGSSYEQYF. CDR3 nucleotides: TGCGCCAGCAGGAGACAGGGATCTTCCTACGAGCAGTACTTC.

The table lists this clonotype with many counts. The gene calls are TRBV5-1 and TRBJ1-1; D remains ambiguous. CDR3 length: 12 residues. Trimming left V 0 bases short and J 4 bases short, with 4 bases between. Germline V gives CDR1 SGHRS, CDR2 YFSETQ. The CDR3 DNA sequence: TGCGCCAGCAGCTTGGGGGTCACTGAAGCTTTCTTT. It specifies CASSLGVTEAFF. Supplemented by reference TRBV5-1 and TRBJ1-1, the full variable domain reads KAGVTQTPRYLIKTRGQQVTLSCSPISGHRSVSWYQQTPGQGLQFLFEYFSETQRNKGNFPGRFSGRQFSNSRSEMNVSTLELGDSALYLCASSLGVTEAFFGQGTRLTVV.

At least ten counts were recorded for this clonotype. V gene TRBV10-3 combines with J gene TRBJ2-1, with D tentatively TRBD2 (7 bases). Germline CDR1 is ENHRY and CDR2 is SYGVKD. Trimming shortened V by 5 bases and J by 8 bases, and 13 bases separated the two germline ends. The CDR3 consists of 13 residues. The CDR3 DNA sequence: TGTGCCATCAGTCCCCCGGGGGGCGATGAGCAGTTCTTC. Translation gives CAISPPGGDEQFF.

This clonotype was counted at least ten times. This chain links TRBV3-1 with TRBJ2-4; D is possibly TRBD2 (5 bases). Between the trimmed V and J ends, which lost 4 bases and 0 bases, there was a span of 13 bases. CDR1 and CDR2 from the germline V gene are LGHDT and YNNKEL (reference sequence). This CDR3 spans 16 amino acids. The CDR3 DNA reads TGTGCCAGCAGCCCTGGACTGTTGATAGCCAAAAACATTCAGTACTTC. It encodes CASSPGLLIAKNIQYF.

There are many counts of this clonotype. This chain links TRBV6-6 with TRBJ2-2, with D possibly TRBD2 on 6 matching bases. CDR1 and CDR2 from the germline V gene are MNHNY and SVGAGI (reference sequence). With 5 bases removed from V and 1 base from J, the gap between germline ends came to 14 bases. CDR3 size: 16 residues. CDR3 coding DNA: TGTGCCAGCAGTACAACCGGGACTTTGAACACCGGGGAGCTGTTTTTT. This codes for CASSTTGTLNTGELFF.

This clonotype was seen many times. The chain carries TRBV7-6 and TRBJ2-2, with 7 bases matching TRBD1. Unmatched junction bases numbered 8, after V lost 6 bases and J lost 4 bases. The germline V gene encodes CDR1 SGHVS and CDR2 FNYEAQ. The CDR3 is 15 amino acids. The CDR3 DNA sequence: TGTGCCAGCAGGCTCGCAGGGGGTCCCACCGGGGAGCTGTTTTTT. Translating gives CASRLAGGPTGELFF.

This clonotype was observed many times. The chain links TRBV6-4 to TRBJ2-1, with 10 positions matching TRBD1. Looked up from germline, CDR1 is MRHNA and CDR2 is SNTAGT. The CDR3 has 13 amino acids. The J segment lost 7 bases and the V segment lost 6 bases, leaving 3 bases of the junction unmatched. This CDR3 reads CASSRDRGNEQFF. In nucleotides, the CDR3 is TGTGCCAGCAGCCGGGACAGGGGTAATGAGCAGTTCTTC.

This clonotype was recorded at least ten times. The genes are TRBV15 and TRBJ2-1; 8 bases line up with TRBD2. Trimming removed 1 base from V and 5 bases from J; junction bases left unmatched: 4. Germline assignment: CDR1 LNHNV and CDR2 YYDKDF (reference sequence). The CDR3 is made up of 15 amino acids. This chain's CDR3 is CATSRGTSGNNEQFF. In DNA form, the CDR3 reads TGTGCCACCAGCAGAGGCACTAGCGGAAACAATGAGCAGTTCTTC.

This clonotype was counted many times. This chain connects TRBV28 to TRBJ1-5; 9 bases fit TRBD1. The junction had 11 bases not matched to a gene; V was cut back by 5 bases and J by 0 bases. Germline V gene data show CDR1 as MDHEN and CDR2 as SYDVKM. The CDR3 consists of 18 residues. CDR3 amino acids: CASSAAGTGFDSNQPQHF. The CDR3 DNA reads TGTGCCAGCAGTGCCGCCGGGACAGGGTTCGATAGCAATCAGCCCCAGCATTTT.

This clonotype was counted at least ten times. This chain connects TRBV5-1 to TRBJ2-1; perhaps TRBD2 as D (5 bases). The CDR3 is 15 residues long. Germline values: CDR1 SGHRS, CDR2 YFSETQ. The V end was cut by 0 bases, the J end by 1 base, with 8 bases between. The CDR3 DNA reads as TGCGCCAGCAGCTTGGGGACTCCTTCCTACAATGAGCAGTTCTTC. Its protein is CASSLGTPSYNEQFF.

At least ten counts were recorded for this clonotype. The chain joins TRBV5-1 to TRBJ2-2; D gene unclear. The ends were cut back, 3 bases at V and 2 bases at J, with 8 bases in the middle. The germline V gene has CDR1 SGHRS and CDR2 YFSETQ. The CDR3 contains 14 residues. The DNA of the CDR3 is TGCGCCAGCAGCTCCTACAGCAACACCGGGGAGCTGTTTTTT. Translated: CASSSYSNTGELFF.